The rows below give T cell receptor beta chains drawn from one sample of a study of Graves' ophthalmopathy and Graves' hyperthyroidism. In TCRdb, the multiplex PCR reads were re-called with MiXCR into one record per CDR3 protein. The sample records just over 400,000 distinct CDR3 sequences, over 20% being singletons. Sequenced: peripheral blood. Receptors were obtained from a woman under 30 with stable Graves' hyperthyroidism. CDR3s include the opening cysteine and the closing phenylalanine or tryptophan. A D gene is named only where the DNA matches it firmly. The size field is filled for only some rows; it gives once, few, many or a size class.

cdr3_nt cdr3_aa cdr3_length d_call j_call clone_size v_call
TGTGCCAGCATCGGGGCTATAGCTTTCTTT CASIGAIAFF 10 . TRBJ1-1 many TRBV2
TGTGCCAGCAGTTCAAAGAGGGTCCCGGGACAGAACTATGGCTACACCTTC CASSSKRVPGQNYGYTF 17 TRBD1 TRBJ1-2 many TRBV28
TGTGCCAGCAGCTTATGGGGACGGGACAGCCAACCTGAAGCTTTCTTT CASSLWGRDSQPEAFF 16 TRBD1 TRBJ1-1 . TRBV11-2
TGTGCGACGGGGACAGGGGCTGGAAACACCATATATTTT CATGTGAGNTIYF 13 TRBD1 TRBJ1-3 many TRBV14
TGCAGTGCTCCCCGGGACAGGGCGAGAAACACCATATATTTT CSAPRDRARNTIYF 14 TRBD1 TRBJ1-3 many TRBV20-1
TGTGCCAGCAGTCTACAGGAGCTTAACACTGAAGCTTTCTTT CASSLQELNTEAFF 14 . TRBJ1-1 . TRBV12-3/TRBV12-4
TGTGCCAGCAGCCAAGTTAGAGGAGCGGGAGACTCACGAGAGACCCAGTACTTC CASSQVRGAGDSRETQYF 18 TRBD2 TRBJ2-5 . TRBV4-2
TGTGCCAGCAGTTATACTAAAAACACTGAAGCTTTCTTT CASSYTKNTEAFF 13 . TRBJ1-1 many TRBV6-2/TRBV6-3
TGTGCCAGCAGCTACACTAGCGGGAGGGCTGCCACCGGGGAGCTGTTTTTT CASSYTSGRAATGELFF 17 TRBD2 TRBJ2-2 many TRBV11-2
TGCAGTGCTCGTGACAGGGAATCATCACCCCTCCACTTT CSARDRESSPLHF 13 TRBD1 TRBJ1-6 many TRBV20-1
TGCGCCAGCAGCCAAGGGGGGGCCTCCTACGAGCAGTACTTC CASSQGGASYEQYF 14 . TRBJ2-7 many TRBV4-1
TGTGCCAGCAGCCCGAGCGGGAGAGGAGATACGCAGTATTTT CASSPSGRGDTQYF 14 TRBD2 TRBJ2-3 . TRBV12-3/TRBV12-4
TGTGCCAGCAGTTATTCCGGGCAGTATTACTACGAGCAGTACTTC CASSYSGQYYYEQYF 15 . TRBJ2-7 . TRBV12-3/TRBV12-4